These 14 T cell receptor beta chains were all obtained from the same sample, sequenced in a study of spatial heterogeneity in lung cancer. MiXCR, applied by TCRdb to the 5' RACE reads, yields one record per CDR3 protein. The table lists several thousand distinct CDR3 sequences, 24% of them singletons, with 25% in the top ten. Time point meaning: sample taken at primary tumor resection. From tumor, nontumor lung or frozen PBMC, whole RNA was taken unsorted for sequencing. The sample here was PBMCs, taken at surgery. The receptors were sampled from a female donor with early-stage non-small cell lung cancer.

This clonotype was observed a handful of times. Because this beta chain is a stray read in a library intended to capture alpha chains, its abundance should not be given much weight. The CDR3 coding sequence is TGTGCCAGCTCACCACGTGGGACGACGGACGAGCAGTACTTC. The encoded protein is CASSPRGTTDEQYF. J is TRBJ2-7 and V is TRBV18; the D call may be TRBD1 or TRBD2 (5 bases each). Germline assignment: CDR1 KGHSH and CDR2 LQKENI. This CDR3 has 14 residues. V dropped 1 base and J dropped 5 bases, with 12 bases sitting between them.

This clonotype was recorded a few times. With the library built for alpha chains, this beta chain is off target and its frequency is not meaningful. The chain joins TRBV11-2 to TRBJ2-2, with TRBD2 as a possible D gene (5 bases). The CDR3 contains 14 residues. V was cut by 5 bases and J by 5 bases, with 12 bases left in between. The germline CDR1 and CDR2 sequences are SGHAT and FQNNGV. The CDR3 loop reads CASSPFEGTGELFF. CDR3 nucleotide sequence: TGTGCCAGCAGCCCGTTCGAGGGTACCGGGGAGCTGTTTTTT. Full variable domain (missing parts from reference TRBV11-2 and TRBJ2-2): EAGVAQSPRYKIIEKRQSVAFWCNPISGHATLYWYQQILGQGPKLLIQFQNNGVVDDSQLPKDRFSAERLKGVDSTLKIQPAKLEDSAVYLCASSPFEGTGELFFGEGSRLTVL.

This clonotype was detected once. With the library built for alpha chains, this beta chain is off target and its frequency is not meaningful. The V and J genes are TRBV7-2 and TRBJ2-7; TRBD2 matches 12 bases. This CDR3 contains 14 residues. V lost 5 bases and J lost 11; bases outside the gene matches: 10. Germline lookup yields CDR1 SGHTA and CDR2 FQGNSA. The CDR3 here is CASSPGLAGFVKYF. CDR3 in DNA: TGTGCCAGCAGCCCCGGACTAGCGGGATTTGTTAAGTACTTC.

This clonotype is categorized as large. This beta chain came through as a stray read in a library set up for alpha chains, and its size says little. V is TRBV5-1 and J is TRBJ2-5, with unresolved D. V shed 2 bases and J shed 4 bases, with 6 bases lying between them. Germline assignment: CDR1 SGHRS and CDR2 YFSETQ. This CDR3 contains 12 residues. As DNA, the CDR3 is TGCGCCAGCAGCTTAGAAGGAGAGACCCAGTACTTC. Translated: CASSLEGETQYF.

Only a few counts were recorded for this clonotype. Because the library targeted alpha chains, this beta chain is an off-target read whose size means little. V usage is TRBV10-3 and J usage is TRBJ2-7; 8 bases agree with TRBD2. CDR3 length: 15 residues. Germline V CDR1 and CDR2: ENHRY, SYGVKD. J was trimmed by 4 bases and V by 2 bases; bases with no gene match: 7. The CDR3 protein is CAISERPSGGYEQYF. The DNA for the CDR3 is TGTGCCATCAGTGAGAGACCCAGCGGGGGTTACGAGCAGTACTTC.

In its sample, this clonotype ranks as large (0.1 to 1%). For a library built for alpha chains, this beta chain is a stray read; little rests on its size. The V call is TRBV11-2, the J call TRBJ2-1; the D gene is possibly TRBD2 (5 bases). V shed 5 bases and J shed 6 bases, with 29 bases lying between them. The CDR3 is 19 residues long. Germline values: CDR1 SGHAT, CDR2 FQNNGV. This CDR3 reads CASSRSHSSASNPLNEQFF. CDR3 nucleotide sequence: TGTGCCAGCAGCCGATCCCATAGCTCCGCTAGCAATCCTCTCAATGAGCAGTTCTTC.

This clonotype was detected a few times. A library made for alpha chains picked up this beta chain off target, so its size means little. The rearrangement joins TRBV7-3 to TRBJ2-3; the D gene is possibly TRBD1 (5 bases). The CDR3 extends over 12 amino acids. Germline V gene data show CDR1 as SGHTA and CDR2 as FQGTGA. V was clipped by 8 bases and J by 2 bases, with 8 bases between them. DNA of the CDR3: TGTGCCAGCGGACAATCCACAGATACGCAGTATTTT. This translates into CASGQSTDTQYF.

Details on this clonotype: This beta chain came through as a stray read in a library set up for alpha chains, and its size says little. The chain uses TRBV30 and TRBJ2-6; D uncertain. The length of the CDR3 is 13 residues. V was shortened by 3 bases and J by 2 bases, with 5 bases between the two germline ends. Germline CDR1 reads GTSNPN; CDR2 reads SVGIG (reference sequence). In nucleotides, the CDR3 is TGTGCCTGGAGCACCCCTGGGGCCAACGTCCTGACTTTC. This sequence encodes CAWSTPGANVLTF.

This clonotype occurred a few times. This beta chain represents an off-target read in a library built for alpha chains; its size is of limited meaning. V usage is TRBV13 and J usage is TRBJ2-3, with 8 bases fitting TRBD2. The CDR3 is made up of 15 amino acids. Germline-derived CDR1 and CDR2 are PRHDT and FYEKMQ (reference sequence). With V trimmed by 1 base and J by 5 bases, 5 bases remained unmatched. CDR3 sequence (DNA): TGTGCCAGCAGCTTAGCCAGCGCGGGAGGAGATACGCAGTATTTT. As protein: CASSLASAGGDTQYF.

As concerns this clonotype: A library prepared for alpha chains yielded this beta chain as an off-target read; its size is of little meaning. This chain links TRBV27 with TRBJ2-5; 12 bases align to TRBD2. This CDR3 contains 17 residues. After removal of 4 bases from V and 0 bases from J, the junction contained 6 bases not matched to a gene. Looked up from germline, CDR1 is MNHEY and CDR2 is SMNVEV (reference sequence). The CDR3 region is CASSSLAGGPHQETQYF. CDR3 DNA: TGTGCCAGCAGTTCACTAGCGGGAGGTCCGCACCAAGAGACCCAGTACTTC.

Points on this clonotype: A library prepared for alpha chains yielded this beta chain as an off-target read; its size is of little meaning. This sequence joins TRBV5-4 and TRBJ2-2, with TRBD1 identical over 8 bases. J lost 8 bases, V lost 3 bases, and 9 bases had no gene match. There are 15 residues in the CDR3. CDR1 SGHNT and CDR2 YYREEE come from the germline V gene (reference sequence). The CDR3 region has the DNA TGTGCCAGCAGCTCCTGGACAGGGTCGTTAGGGGAGCTGTTTTTT. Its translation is CASSSWTGSLGELFF.

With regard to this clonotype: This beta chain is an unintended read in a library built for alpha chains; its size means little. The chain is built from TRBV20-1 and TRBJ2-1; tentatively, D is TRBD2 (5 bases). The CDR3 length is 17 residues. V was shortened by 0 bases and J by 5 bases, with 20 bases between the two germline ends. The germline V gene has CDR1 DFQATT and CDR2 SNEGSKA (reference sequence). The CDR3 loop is CSARDPIGDIGHNEQFF. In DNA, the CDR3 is TGCAGTGCTAGAGACCCGATCGGGGATATAGGGCACAATGAGCAGTTCTTC.

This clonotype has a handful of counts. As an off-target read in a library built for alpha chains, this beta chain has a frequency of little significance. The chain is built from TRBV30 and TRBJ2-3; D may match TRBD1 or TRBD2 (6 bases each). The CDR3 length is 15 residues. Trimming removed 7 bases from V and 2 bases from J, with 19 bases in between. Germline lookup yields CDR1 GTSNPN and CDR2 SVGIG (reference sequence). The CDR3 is CAYSPGAGFTDTQYF. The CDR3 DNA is TGTGCCTATTCCCCGGGGGCCGGCTTCACAGATACGCAGTATTTT.

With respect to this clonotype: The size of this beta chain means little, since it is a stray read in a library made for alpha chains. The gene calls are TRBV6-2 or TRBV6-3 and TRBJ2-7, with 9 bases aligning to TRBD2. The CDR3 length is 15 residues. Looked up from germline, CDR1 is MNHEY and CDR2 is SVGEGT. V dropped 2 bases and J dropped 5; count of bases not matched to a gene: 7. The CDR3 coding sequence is TGTGCCAGCAGTTACCAGATTAGCGGGAGCCACGAGCAGTACTTC. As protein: CASSYQISGSHEQYF.